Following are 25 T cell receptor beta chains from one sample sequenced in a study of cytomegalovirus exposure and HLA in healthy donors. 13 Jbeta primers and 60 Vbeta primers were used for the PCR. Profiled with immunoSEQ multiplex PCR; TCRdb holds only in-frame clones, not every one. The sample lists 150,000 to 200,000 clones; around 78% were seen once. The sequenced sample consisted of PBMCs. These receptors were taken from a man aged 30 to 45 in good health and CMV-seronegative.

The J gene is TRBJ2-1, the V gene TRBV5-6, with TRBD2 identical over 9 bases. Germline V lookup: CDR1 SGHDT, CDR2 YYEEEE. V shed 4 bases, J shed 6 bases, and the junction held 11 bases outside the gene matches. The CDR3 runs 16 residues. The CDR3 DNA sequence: TGTGCCAGCAGCCCTCCCGGCTTAGCGGGGGTCAATGAGCAGTTCTTC. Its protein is CASSPPGLAGVNEQFF.

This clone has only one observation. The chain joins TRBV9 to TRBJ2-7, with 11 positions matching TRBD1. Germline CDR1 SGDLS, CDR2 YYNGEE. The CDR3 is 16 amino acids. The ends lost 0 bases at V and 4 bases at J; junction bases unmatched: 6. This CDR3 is CASSVGGTGGAYEQYF. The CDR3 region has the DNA TGTGCCAGCAGCGTAGGGGGGACAGGGGGGGCTTACGAGCAGTACTTC.

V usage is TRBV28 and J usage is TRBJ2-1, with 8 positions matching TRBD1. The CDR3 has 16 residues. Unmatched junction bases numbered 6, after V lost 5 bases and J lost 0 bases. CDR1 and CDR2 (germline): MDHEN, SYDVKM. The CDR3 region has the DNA TGTGCCAGCAGTCACCAGGGGGCCACCTCCTACAATGAGCAGTTCTTC. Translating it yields CASSHQGATSYNEQFF.

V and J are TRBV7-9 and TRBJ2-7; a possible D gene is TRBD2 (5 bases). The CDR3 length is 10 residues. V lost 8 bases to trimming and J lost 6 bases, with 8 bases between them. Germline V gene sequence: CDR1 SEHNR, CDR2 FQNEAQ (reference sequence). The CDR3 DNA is TGTGCCAGCGCGGGCTCCGAGCAGTACTTC. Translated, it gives CASAGSEQYF.

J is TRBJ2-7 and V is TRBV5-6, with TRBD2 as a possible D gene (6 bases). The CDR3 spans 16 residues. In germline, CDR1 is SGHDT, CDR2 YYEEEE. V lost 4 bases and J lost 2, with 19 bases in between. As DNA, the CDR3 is TGTGCCAGCAGCACCAAGCGGGCGGGACCAGCCTACGAGCAGTACTTC. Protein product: CASSTKRAGPAYEQYF.

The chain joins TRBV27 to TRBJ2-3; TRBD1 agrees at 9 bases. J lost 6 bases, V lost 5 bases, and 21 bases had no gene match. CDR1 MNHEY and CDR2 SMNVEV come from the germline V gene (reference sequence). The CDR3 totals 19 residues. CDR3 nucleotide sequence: TGTGCCAGCAGTCCCACCGACCTGACCGGGACAGGGTACGGGGATACGCAGTATTTT. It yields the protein CASSPTDLTGTGYGDTQYF.

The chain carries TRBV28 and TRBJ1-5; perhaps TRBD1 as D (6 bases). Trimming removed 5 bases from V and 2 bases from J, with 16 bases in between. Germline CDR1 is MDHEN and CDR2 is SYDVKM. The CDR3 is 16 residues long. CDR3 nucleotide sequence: TGTGCCAGCAGTCCTATAGGGGACATCGGCAATCAGCCCCAGCATTTT. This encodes CASSPIGDIGNQPQHF.

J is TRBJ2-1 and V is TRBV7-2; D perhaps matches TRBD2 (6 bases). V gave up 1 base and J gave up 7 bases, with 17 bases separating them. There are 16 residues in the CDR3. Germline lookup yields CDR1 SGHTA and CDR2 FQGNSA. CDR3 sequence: CASSLGDFGSGNEQFF. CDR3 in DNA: TGTGCCAGCAGCTTAGGGGACTTTGGGAGTGGGAATGAGCAGTTCTTC.

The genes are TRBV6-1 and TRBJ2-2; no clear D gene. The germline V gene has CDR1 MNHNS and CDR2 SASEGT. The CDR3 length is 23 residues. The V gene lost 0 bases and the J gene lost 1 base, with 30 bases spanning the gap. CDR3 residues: CASSEAAEAHTVSSFLNTGELFF. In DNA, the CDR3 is TGTGCCAGCAGTGAAGCAGCTGAGGCTCATACTGTCTCTAGTTTCTTGAACACCGGGGAGCTGTTTTTT.

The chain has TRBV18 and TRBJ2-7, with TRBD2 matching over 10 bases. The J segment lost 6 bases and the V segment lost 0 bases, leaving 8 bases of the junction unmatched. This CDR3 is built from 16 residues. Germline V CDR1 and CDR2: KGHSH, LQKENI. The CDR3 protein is CASSPPEAGGISEQYF. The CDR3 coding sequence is TGTGCCAGCTCACCACCGGAAGCGGGAGGGATCAGCGAGCAGTACTTC.

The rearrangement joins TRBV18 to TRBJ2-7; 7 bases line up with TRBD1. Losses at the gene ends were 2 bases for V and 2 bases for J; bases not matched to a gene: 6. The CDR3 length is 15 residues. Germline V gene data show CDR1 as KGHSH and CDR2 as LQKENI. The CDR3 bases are TGTGCCAGCTCACCAAACAGGGGCAGAGCCTACGAGCAGTACTTC. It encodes CASSPNRGRAYEQYF.

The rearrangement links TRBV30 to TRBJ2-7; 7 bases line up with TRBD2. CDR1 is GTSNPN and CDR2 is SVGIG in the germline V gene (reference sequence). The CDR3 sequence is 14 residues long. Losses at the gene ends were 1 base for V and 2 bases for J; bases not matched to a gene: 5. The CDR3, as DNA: TGTGCCTGGAGTGGGCCTAGCGGAACCTACGAGCAGTACTTC. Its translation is CAWSGPSGTYEQYF.

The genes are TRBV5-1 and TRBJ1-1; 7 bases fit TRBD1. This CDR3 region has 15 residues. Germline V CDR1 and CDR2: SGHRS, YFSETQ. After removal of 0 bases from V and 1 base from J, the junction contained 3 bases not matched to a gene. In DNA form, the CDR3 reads TGCGCCAGCAGCTTGGAGGGGGCCTGGAACACTGAAGCTTTCTTT. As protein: CASSLEGAWNTEAFF.

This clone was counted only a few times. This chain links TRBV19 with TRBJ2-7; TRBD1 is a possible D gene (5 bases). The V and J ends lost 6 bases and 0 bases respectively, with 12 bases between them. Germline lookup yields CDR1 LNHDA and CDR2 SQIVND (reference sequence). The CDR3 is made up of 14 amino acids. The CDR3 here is CASRTDRNSYEQYF. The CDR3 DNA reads TGTGCCAGTAGGACCGACAGAAACTCCTACGAGCAGTACTTC.

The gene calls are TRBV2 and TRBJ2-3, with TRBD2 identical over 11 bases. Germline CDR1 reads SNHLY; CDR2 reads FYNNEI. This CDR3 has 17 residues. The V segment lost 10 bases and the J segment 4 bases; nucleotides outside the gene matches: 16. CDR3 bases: TGTGCCACCTACCACAACCCACTAGCGGGAGAAGCAGATACGCAGTATTTT. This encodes CATYHNPLAGEADTQYF.

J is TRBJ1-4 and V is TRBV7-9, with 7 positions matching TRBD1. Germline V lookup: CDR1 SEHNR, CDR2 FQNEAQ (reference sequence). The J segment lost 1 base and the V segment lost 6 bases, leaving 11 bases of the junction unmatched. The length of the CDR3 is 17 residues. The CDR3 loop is CASRGDRAPGTNEKLFF. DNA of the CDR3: TGTGCCAGCAGGGGCGACAGGGCCCCGGGAACTAATGAAAAACTGTTTTTT.

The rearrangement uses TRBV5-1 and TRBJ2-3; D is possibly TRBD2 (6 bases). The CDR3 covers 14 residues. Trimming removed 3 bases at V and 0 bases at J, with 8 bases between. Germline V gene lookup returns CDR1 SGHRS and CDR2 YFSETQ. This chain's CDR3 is CASSWGDSTDTQYF. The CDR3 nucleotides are TGCGCCAGCAGCTGGGGGGACAGCACAGATACGCAGTATTTT.

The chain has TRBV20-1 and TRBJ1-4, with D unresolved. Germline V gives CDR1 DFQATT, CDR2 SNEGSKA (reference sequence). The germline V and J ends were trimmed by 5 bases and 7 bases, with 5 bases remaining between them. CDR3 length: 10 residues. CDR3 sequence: CSAFIEKLFF. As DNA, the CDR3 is TGCAGTGCTTTTATTGAAAAACTGTTTTTT.

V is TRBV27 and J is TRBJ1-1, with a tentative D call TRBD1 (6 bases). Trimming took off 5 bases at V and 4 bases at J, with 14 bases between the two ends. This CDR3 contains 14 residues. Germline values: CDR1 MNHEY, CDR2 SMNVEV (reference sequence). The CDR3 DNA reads TGTGCCAGCAGTCCATGGGGGCGTACCACTGAAGCTTTCTTT. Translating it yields CASSPWGRTTEAFF.

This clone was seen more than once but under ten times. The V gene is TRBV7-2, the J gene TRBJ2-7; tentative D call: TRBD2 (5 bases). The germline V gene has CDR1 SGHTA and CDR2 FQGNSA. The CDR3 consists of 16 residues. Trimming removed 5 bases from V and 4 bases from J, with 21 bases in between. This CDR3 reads CASSTRSGSTLYEQYF. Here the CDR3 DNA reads TGTGCCAGCAGCACGCGGTCGGGGTCGACTCTTTACGAGCAGTACTTC.

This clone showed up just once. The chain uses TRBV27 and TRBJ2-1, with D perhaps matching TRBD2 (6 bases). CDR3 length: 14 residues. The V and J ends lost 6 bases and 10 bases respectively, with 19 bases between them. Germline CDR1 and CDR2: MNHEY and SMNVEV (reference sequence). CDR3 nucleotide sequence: TGTGCCAGCAGAAGGGCCGGAGGGACCGGGGAGCAGTTCTTC. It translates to CASRRAGGTGEQFF.

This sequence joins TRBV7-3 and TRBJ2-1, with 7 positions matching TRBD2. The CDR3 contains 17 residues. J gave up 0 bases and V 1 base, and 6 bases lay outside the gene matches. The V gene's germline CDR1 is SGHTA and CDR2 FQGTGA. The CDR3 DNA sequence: TGTGCCAGCAGCTTAAGGTCAGGGACTAACTCCTACAATGAGCAGTTCTTC. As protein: CASSLRSGTNSYNEQFF.

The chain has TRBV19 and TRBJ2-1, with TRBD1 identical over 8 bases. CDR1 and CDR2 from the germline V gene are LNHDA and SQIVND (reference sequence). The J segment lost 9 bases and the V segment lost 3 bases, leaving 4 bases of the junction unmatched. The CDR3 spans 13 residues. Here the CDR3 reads CASSMQGAIEQFF. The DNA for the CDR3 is TGTGCCAGTAGTATGCAGGGGGCGATTGAGCAGTTCTTC.

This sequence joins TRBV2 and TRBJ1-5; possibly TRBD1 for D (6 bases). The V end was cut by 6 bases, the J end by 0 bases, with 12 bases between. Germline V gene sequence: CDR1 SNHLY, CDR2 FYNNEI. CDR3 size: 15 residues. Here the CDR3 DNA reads TGTGCCAGCAGGGCCCAGGGGTATAGCAATCAGCCCCAGCATTTT. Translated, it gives CASRAQGYSNQPQHF. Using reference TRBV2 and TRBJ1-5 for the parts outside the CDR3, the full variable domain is EPEVTQTPSHQVTQMGQEVILRCVPISNHLYFYWYRQILGQKVEFLVSFYNNEISEKSEIFDDQFSVERPDGSNFTLKIRSTKLEDSAMYFCASRAQGYSNQPQHFGDGTRLSIL.

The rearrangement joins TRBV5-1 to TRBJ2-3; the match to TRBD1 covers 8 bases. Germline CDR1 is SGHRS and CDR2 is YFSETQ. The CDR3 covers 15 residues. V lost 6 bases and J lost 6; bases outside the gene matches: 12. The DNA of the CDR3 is TGCGCCAGCAAATTACAGGGGGAATCGGTGGATACGCAGTATTTT. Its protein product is CASKLQGESVDTQYF.